This T cell receptor beta chain was identified during a study of shared clonotypes between healthy human individuals (dated by TCRdb to the early 2020s). Notes on the research overall: The cohort included three men and two women between 18 and 49 years of age. Per donor, three plates each were used for CD4 naive and CD4 memory, two for CD8 naive, and one for CD8 memory. Blood TCR repertoires of roughly five healthy adults were deeply sequenced to estimate repertoire size and the extent of clonotype sharing between individuals. To increase sequencing depth and limit assay-specific biases, TCR repertoire library preparation and sequencing were carried out by different laboratories using diverse techniques. Between about 0.8 and 8.9 billion PBMCs per donor were obtained by leukapheresis. General conclusions and limits of the study: Only blood was sampled, and tissue TCR repertoires likely differ from those in blood. Pairwise subsampling led to the expectation that sequencing depth would affect the degree of clonotype sharing among donors. Because the study included only a small number of donors, the genetic and exposure-history diversity represented was limited. Naive subsets generally had larger estimated clonotype richness than memory subsets did. Rarefaction of sorted-subset datasets indicated incomplete sequencing despite the large sequencing depth. Higher generation probabilities were observed for clonotypes shared by all four sorted-subset donors than for non-shared clonotypes. Across a handful of donors, around 5.4% of naive CD4, approximately 3.6% of naive CD8, 2.3% of memory CD4, and approximately 0.4% of memory CD8 clonotypes were shared.

Turning to this clone: This clone's antigen is unknown. Base qualities were left out, and no much larger clone turns up one base away.

Taken from the germline V gene, the CDR1 and CDR2 loops are SGDLS and YYNGEE. Its CDR3 holds 13 amino acids, cysteine through phenylalanine. Only the CDR3 part of the read is kept: 39 bases, read in frame from the first base. At the junction V is shortened by 4 bases and J by 13 bases, with 18 bases in between. Using the deep immunoSEQ assay, multiplex PCR amplified TCR CDR3 regions from genomic DNA. Extracted genomic DNA from each cell subset was spread evenly across all wells of several immunoSEQ 96-well plates, with each plate serving as a replicate. For sorted subsets, each replicate PCR was loaded with roughly 190 ng genomic DNA, equivalent to approximately 27,000 T cell genomes. The purified libraries were quantified using a Qubit 3.0 fluorometer, sized with a Bioanalyzer 2100, and then quantified again using the KAPA Library Quantification kit. Each immunoSEQ 96-well plate was sequenced on its own single-read 150-cycle Illumina NextSeq 550 flow cell. The paper's processing steps were these. Because the immunoSEQ output held only junctional sequences and lacked quality scores, the filtering could not match the filtering applied to full-length reads. To assign V/J genes and CDR3, sequences were annotated using PyIR, a Python wrapper for IgBLAST v1.9, with IMGT germline references. Reads were filtered out if the reads had weak V/J assignments (E-value above 1e-6), no CDR3, stop codons, out-of-frame junctions, or ambiguous translated residues. V3J clonotypes were defined by identical inferred V gene, J gene, and CDR3 amino acid sequence. The percentage overlap between two repertoires was calculated by dividing the number of shared unique clonotypes by the size of the smaller repertoire. RTK rarefaction, the Chao1 estimator, and Recon v2.1 estimates of unobserved clonotypes were used to assess repertoire richness. Generation probabilities for all TCRbeta clonotypes obtained by the gDNA method from several donors were computed using OLGA. As stored in TCRdb, this immuneACCESS dataset retains in-frame rearrangements with V and J assigned. A fraction of the clones does not appear; measured against another copy, unresolved V genes explain less than half of the discrepancy, and the remainder lacks a known reason. V, J and clone size were drawn from that table, and D and trimming were deduced from the DNA. Within this sample are approximately 400,000 clones, with just over 95% of them counted one time only. Less than 0.35% of the sample lies in the top ten.

The donors were healthy, HIV-negative adults who had no recently reported acute infections or vaccinations. Only Caucasian adults living in Nashville, Tennessee, USA were represented among the donors. CD8 memory samples were composed of magnetically selected CD45RO+ cells combined with CCR7-negative CD45RA+ effector memory (TemRA) cells. Blood was obtained by leukapheresis, after which PBMCs were separated by Ficoll-Histopaque density gradient centrifugation and cryopreserved in liquid nitrogen vapor phase. Purity and quantity of every magnetically sorted T cell population were checked by analytical flow cytometry. Genomic DNA was isolated from each sorted fraction and quantified by UV absorbance on a Nanodrop 2000c.

Here the chain combines TRBV9 and TRBJ2-1; no D gene can be assigned with confidence. The clonotype originates from a man aged 25 to 40 in good health. The source material was memory CD8+ T cells sorted from blood. Reading the label with the study, this specimen's cell subset or site is: CD45RO+ cells pooled with CCR7-negative TemRA cells. The CDR3 has the sequence CASSSKVESPQFF. The DNA sequence is as follows: TGTGCCAGCAGCTCGAAGGTGGAGAGCCCCCAGTTCTTC.